Sequencing of this TCR beta chain was carried out in a study of technical replicates of blood from a handful of donors. TCRdb's copy holds only in-frame clones and misses some; the assay was immunoSEQ multiplex PCR. Seen here are 75,000 to 90,000 clones, approximately 95% observed once, and the top ten hold around 0.3%. CDR1 is MDHEN, CDR2 SYDVKM, per germline. This CDR3 is 17 amino acids long. Germline trimming cut 1 base from V and 2 bases from J; bases unmatched to any gene: 8. Sequenced: T cells isolated from PBMCs. The gene calls are TRBV28 and TRBJ2-1, with 7 bases identical to TRBD2. The origin of this receptor is a human donor in good health. CDR3 DNA sequence: TGTGCCAGCAGTTTATCGAGAGGGAGGGGCACCTACAATGAGCAGTTCTTC. It codes for CASSLSRGRGTYNEQFF.